The source of this TCR beta chain is a study of identical twins. In this sample, this clonotype turned up a few times. Trimming at V came to 5 bases and at J to 7 bases, leaving 8 bases not matched to a gene. The germline gives CDR1 SGHVS, CDR2 FQNEAQ. The CDR3 sequence is 14 residues long. Each CDR3 protein is one row after TCRdb ran MiXCR on the 5' RACE reads. This table has around 570,000 distinct CDR3 sequences, around a tenth appearing once. In addition, the sample was reused for a study of yellow fever vaccine responses in identical twins.

The receptor comes from a woman in her late teens or twenties in good health. The sequenced material came from PBMCs. The chain is built from TRBV7-8 and TRBJ2-1, with 7 positions matching TRBD1. The CDR3 reads CASSRTRGSNEQFF. The CDR3 DNA sequence: TGTGCCAGCAGCAGAACCAGGGGGTCGAATGAGCAGTTCTTC.